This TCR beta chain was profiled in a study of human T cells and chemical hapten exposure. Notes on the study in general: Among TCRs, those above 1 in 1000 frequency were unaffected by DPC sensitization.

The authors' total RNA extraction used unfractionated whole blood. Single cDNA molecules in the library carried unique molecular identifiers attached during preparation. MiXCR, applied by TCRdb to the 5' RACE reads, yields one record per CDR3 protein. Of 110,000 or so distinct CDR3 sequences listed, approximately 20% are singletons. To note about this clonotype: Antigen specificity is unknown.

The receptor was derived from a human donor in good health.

The CDR3 is CASSKTSGSSYNEQFF. The CDR3 bases are TGTGCCAGCAGTAAGACTAGCGGAAGCTCCTACAATGAGCAGTTCTTC. This chain links TRBV3-1 with TRBJ2-1, with 9 positions matching TRBD2. Germline V CDR1 and CDR2: LGHDT, YNNKEL (reference sequence). This CDR3 region has 16 residues. V was clipped by 6 bases and J by 0 bases; unmatched bases: 6.